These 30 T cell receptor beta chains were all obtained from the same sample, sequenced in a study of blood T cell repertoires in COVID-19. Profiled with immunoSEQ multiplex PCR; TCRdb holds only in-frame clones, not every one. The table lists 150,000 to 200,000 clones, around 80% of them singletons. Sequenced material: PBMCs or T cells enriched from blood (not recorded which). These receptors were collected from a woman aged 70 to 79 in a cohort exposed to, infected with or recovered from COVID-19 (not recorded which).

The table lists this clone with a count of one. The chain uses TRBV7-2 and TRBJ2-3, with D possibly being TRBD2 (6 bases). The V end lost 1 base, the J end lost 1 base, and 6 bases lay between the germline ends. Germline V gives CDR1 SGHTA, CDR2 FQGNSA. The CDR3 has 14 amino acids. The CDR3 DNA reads TGTGCCAGCAGCTTAGGACTAGGCACAGATACGCAGTATTTT. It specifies CASSLGLGTDTQYF.

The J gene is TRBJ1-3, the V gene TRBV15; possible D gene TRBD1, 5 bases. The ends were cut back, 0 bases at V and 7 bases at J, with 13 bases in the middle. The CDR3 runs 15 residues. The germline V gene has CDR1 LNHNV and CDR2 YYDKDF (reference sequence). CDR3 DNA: TGTGCCACCAGCAGAGATCGGGGGGGACGGAACACCATATATTTT. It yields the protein CATSRDRGGRNTIYF.

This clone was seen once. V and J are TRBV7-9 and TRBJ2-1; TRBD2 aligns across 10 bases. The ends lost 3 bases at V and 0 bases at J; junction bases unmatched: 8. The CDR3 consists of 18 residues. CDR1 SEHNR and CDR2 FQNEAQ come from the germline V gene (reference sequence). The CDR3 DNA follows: TGTGCCAGCAGCTTGATCACTAGCGGGACTCTCTCCTACAATGAGCAGTTCTTC. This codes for CASSLITSGTLSYNEQFF.

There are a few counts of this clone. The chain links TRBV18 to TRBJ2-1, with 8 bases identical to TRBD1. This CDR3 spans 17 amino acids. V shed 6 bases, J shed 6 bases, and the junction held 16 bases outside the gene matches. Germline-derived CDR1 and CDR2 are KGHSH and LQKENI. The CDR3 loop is CASSQTPGQGKGNEQFF. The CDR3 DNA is TGTGCCAGCTCCCAAACGCCCGGACAGGGAAAGGGCAATGAGCAGTTCTTC.

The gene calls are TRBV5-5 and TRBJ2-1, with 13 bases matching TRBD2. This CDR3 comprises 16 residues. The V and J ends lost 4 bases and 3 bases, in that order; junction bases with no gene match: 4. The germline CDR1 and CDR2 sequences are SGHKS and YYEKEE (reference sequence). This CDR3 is CASSPGLAGFYNEQFF. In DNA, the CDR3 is TGTGCCAGCAGCCCGGGACTAGCGGGATTCTACAATGAGCAGTTCTTC.

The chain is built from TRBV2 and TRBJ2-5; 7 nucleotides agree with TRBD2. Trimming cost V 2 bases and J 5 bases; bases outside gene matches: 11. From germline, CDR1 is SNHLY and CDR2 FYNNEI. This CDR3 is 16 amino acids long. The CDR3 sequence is CASSEMTGGGRETQYF. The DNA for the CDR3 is TGTGCCAGCAGTGAAATGACGGGAGGCGGAAGGGAGACCCAGTACTTC.

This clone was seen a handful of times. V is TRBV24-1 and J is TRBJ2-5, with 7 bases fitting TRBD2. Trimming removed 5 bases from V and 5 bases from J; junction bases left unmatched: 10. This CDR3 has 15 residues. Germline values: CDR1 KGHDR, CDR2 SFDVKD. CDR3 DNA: TGTGCCACCAGTGTCGGTGGGAGGGGCGAGGAGACCCAGTACTTC. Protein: CATSVGGRGEETQYF.

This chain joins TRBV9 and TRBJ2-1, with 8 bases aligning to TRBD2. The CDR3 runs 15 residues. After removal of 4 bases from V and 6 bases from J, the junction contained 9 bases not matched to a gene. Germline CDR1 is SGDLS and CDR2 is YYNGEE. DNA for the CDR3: TGTGCCAGCAGCACTTCGGGACTAGTCGCCAATGAGCAGTTCTTC. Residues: CASSTSGLVANEQFF.

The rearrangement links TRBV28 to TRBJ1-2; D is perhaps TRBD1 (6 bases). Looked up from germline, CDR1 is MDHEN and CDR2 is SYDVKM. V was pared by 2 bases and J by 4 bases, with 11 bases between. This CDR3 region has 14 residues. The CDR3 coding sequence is TGTGCCAGCAGTTTAGGGGGCCAGGTCTATGGCTACACCTTC. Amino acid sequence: CASSLGGQVYGYTF.

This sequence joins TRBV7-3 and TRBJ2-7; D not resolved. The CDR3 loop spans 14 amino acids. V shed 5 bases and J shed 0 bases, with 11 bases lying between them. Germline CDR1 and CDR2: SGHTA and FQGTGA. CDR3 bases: TGTGCCAGCAGCGAGCAGCCAGGCTCCTACGAGCAGTACTTC. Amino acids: CASSEQPGSYEQYF.

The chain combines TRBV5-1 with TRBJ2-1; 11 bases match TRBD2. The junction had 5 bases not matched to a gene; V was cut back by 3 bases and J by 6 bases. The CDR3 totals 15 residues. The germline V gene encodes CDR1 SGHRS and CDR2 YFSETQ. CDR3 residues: CASSSGTSGLNEQFF. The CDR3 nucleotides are TGCGCCAGCAGCTCTGGGACTAGCGGCCTCAATGAGCAGTTCTTC. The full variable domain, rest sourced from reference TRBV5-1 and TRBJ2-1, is KAGVTQTPRYLIKTRGQQVTLSCSPISGHRSVSWYQQTPGQGLQFLFEYFSETQRNKGNFPGRFSGRQFSNSRSEMNVSTLELGDSALYLCASSSGTSGLNEQFFGPGTRLTVL.

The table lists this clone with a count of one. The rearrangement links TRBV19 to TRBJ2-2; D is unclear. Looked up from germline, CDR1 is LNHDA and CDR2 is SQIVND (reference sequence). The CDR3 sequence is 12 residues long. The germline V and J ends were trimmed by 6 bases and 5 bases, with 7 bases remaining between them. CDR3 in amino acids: CASRKETGELFF. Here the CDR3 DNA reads TGTGCCAGTAGAAAGGAGACCGGGGAGCTGTTTTTT.

This chain's CDR3 is CASSDWTENEKLFF. The CDR3, as DNA: TGTGCCAGCAGTGATTGGACAGAGAATGAAAAACTGTTTTTT. The chain is built from TRBV25-1 and TRBJ1-4; perhaps TRBD1 as D (6 bases). V shed 3 bases and J shed 5 bases, with 10 bases lying between them. Germline CDR1 MGHDK, CDR2 SYGVNS. The CDR3 consists of 14 residues. Full variable domain (remainder filled in from reference TRBV25-1 and TRBJ1-4): EADIYQTPRYLVIGTGKKITLECSQTMGHDKMYWYQQDPGMELHLIHYSYGVNSTEKGDLSSESTVSRIRTEHFPLTLESARPSHTSQYLCASSDWTENEKLFFGSGTQLSVL.

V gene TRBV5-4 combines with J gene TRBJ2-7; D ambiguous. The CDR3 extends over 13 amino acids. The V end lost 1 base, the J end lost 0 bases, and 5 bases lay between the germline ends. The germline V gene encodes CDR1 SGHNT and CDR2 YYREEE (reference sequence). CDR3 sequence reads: CASSLRGSYEQYF. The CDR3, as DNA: TGTGCCAGCAGCTTGAGAGGCTCCTACGAGCAGTACTTC.

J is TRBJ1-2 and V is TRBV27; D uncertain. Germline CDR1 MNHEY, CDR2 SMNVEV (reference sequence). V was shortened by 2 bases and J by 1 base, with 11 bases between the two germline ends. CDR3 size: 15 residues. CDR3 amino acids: CASSLNLLSNYGYTF. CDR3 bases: TGTGCCAGCAGTTTAAACCTTCTCAGTAACTATGGCTACACCTTC.

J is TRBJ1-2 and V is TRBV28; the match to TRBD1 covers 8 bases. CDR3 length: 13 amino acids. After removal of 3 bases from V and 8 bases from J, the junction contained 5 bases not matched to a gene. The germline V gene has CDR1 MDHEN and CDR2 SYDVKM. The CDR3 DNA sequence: TGTGCCAGCAGTTTCTATCAGGGGGCCGGCTACACCTTC. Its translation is CASSFYQGAGYTF.

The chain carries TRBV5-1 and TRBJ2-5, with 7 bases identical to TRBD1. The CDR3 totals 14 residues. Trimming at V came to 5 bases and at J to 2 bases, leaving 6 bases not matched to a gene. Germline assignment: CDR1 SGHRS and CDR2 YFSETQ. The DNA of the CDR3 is TGCGCCAGCAGACCAGGGACAGTACAAGAGACCCAGTACTTC. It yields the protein CASRPGTVQETQYF. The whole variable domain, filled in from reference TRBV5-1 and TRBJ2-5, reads KAGVTQTPRYLIKTRGQQVTLSCSPISGHRSVSWYQQTPGQGLQFLFEYFSETQRNKGNFPGRFSGRQFSNSRSEMNVSTLELGDSALYLCASRPGTVQETQYFGPGTRLLVL.

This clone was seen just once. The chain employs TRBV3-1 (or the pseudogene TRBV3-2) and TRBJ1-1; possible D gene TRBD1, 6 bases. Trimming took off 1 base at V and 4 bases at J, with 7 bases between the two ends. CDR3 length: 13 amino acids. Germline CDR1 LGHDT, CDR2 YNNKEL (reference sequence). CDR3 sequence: CASSQAGATEAFF. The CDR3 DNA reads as TGTGCCAGCAGCCAAGCAGGGGCCACTGAAGCTTTCTTT.

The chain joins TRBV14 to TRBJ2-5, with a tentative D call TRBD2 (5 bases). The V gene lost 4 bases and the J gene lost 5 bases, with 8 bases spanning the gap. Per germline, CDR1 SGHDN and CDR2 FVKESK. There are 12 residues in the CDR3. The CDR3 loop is CASSPGWETQYF. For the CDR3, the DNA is TGTGCCAGCAGCCCGGGATGGGAGACCCAGTACTTC.

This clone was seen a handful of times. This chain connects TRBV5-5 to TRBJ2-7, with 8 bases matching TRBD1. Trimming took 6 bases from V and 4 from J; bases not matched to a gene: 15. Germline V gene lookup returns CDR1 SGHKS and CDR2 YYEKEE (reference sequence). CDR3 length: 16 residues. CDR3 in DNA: TGTGCCAGCACCCCTGAGGACAGGGAGAGGCCATACGAGCAGTACTTC. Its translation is CASTPEDRERPYEQYF. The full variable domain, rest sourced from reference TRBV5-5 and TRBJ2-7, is DAGVTQSPTHLIKTRGQQVTLRCSPISGHKSVSWYQQVLGQGPQFIFQYYEKEERGRGNFPDRFSARQFPNYSSELNVNALLLGDSALYLCASTPEDRERPYEQYFGPGTRLTVT.

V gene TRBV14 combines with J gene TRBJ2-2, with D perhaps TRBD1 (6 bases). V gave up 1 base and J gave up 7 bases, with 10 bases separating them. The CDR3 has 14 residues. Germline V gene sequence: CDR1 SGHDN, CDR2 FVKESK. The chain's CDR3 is CASSQGQGYGELFF. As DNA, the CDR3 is TGTGCCAGCAGCCAAGGGCAGGGGTACGGGGAGCTGTTTTTT.

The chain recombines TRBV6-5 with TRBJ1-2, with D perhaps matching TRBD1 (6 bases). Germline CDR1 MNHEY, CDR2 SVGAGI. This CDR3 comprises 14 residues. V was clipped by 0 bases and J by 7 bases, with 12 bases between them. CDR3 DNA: TGTGCCAGCAGTTACTCGGGGGGGCACCTTGGCTACACCTTC. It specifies CASSYSGGHLGYTF.

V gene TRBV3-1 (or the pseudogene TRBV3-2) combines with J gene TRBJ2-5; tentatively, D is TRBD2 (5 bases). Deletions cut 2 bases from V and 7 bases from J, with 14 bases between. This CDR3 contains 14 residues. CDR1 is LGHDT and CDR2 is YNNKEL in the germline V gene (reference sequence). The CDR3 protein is CASSQIYRDVTQYF. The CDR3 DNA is TGTGCCAGCAGCCAAATATACCGGGATGTGACCCAGTACTTC.

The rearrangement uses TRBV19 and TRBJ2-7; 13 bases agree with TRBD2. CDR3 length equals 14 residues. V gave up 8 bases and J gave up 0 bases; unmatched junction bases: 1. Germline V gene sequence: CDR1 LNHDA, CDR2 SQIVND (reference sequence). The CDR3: CASRTSGSSYEQYF. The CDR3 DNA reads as TGTGCCAGTCGGACTAGCGGGAGCTCCTACGAGCAGTACTTC.

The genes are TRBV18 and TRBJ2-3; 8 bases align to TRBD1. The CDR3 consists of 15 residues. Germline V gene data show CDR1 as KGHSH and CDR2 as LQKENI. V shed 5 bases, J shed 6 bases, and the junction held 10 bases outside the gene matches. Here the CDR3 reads CASSEDREVTDTQYF. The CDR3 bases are TGTGCCAGCTCAGAGGACAGGGAGGTAACGGATACGCAGTATTTT.

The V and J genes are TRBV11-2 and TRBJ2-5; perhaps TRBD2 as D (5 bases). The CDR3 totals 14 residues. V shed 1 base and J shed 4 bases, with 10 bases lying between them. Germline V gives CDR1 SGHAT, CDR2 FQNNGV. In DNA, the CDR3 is TGTGCCAGCAGCTTAGGTCGAAGCGGAGAGACCCAGTACTTC. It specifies CASSLGRSGETQYF.

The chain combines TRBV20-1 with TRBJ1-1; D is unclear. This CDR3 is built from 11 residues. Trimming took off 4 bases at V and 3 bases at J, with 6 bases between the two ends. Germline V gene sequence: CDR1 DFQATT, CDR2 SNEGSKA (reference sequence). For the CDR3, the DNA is TGCAGTGCTAAGACATACACTGAAGCTTTCTTT. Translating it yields CSAKTYTEAFF.

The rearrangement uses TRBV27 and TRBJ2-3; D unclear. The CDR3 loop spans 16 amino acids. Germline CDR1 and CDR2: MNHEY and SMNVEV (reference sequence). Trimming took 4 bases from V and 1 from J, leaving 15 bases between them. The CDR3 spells CASSYGWSPRTDTQYF. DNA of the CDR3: TGTGCCAGCAGTTACGGGTGGTCACCCCGCACAGATACGCAGTATTTT.

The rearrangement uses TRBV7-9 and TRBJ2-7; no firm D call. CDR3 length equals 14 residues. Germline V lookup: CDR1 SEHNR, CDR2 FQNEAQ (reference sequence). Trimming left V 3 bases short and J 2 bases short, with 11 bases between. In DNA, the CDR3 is TGTGCCAGCAGCTTCGGAGCGCAGACCTACGAGCAGTACTTC. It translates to CASSFGAQTYEQYF.

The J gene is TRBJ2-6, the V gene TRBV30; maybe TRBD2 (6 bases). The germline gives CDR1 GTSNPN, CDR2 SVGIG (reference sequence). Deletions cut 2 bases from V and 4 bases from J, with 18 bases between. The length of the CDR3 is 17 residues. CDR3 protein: CAWSPSGRGFGANVLTF. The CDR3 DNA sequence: TGTGCCTGGAGTCCGTCAGGTCGGGGGTTCGGGGCCAACGTCCTGACTTTC. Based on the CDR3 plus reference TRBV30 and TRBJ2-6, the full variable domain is SQTIHQWPATLVQPVGSPLSLECTVEGTSNPNLYWYRQAAGRGLQLLFYSVGIGQISSEVPQNLSASRPQDRQFILSSKKLLLSDSGFYLCAWSPSGRGFGANVLTFGAGSRLTVL.